The sequence of this T cell receptor (beta chain) was determined in a study of cytomegalovirus exposure and HLA in healthy donors. The study ran its PCR with 60 Vbeta and 13 Jbeta primers. Method: immunoSEQ multiplex PCR; TCRdb's copy keeps in-frame clones and lacks some. The data hold some 120,000 clones, with 82% observed a single time. This clonotype was obtained from a woman under 30 in good health and CMV-seronegative. Sequencing used PBMCs.

CDR3 loop: CASSWLAEYQETQYF. The CDR3 region has the DNA TGTGCCAGCAGTTGGCTAGCGGAGTACCAAGAGACCCAGTACTTC. V usage is TRBV6-5 and J usage is TRBJ2-5; 7 bases are a match to TRBD2. Germline-derived CDR1 and CDR2 are MNHEY and SVGAGI. The V gene end was trimmed by 4 bases and the J gene end by 0 bases; junction bases not matched to a gene: 5. The CDR3 runs to 15 residues.